This passage covers 9 T cell receptor beta chains from one sample sequenced in a study of cytomegalovirus exposure and HLA in healthy donors. PCR primers comprised 60 Vbeta and 13 Jbeta primers. Profiling relied on immunoSEQ multiplex PCR, and the TCRdb table lists in-frame clones only, not all of them. The repertoire holds around 200,000 clones, with more than 60% as singletons. Specimen: PBMCs. The receptor set was obtained from a woman aged 55 to 70 in good health and CMV-seropositive.

In this sample, this clone turned up a few times. V gene TRBV28 combines with J gene TRBJ1-1, with TRBD1 matching 8 bases. CDR1 MDHEN and CDR2 SYDVKM come from the germline V gene. V shed 3 bases and J 5 bases; nucleotides not matched to a gene: 5. The CDR3 consists of 14 residues. The CDR3 reads CASSFTGGTTEAFF. The CDR3 DNA reads TGTGCCAGCAGTTTCACAGGGGGTACGACTGAAGCTTTCTTT.

The chain has TRBV27 and TRBJ1-1; D is perhaps TRBD1 (5 bases). V lost 4 bases and J 6 bases, leaving 9 bases between the germline ends. The germline V gene encodes CDR1 MNHEY and CDR2 SMNVEV (reference sequence). The CDR3 sequence is 12 residues long. CDR3 sequence reads: CASSSDRSEAFF. The CDR3 DNA follows: TGTGCCAGCAGTTCAGACAGATCTGAAGCTTTCTTT.

This clone was observed a handful of times. The chain combines TRBV13 with TRBJ2-5; D possibly corresponds to TRBD2 (6 bases). CDR1 and CDR2 (germline): PRHDT, FYEKMQ (reference sequence). The CDR3 is made up of 14 amino acids. V dropped 2 bases and J dropped 5 bases, with 12 bases sitting between them. As DNA, the CDR3 is TGTGCCAGCAGCTTACGCGGGGAGGAGGAGACCCAGTACTTC. It specifies CASSLRGEEETQYF.

The chain couples TRBV6-6 to TRBJ1-4, with 10 positions matching TRBD1. Germline CDR1 is MNHNY and CDR2 is SVGAGI (reference sequence). CDR3 size: 16 residues. V gave up 3 bases and J gave up 5 bases; unmatched junction bases: 6. CDR3 DNA: TGTGCCAGCAGTTATAGTAGGGGACAGGGGAATGAAAAACTGTTTTTT. Its translation is CASSYSRGQGNEKLFF.

The V and J genes are TRBV9 and TRBJ1-3; no firm D call. Germline V gene data show CDR1 as SGDLS and CDR2 as YYNGEE. Trimming left V 4 bases short and J 4 bases short, with 6 bases between. The CDR3 extends over 12 amino acids. CDR3 nucleotide sequence: TGTGCCAGCAGCCCCCCAGGAAACACCATATATTTT. Its translation is CASSPPGNTIYF. The variable domain in full, with the rest retrieved from reference TRBV9 and TRBJ1-3, is DSGVTQTPKHLITATGQRVTLRCSPRSGDLSVYWYQQSLDQGLQFLIQYYNGEERAKGNILERFSAQQFPDLHSELNLSSLELGDSALYFCASSPPGNTIYFGEGSWLTVV.

The V gene is TRBV19, the J gene TRBJ1-5, with a tentative D call TRBD1 (6 bases). Germline CDR1 and CDR2: LNHDA and SQIVND (reference sequence). V was cut by 4 bases and J by 5 bases, with 15 bases left in between. This CDR3 region has 15 residues. The CDR3 DNA reads TGTGCCAGTAGTACGGGGTGGGGGGGCCATCAGCCCCAGCATTTT. Residues: CASSTGWGGHQPQHF.

This chain uses TRBV6-1 with TRBJ1-2, with 7 bases aligning to TRBD1. CDR3 length equals 16 residues. J lost 7 bases, V lost 3 bases, and 14 bases had no gene match. Per germline, CDR1 MNHNS and CDR2 SASEGT. The CDR3 protein is CASSESGVTGFSGYTF. The DNA of the CDR3 is TGTGCCAGCAGTGAGAGTGGGGTGACAGGGTTTAGTGGCTACACCTTC.

DNA of the CDR3: TGTGCCACCTTAAAGGAGACGGTCAATAATGAAAAACTGTTTTTT. Its translation: CATLKETVNNEKLFF. The rearrangement links TRBV15 to TRBJ1-4; no clear D. V lost 8 bases, J lost 4 bases, and 17 bases lay in between. The CDR3 has 15 residues. The V gene's germline CDR1 is LNHNV and CDR2 YYDKDF (reference sequence).

This clone came up a few times. The chain is built from TRBV29-1 and TRBJ1-2; 8 bases are shared with TRBD1. The V and J ends lost 7 bases and 4 bases, in that order; junction bases with no gene match: 17. Germline lookup yields CDR1 SQVTM and CDR2 ANQGSEA. This CDR3 comprises 16 residues. CDR3 sequence: CSAESPVRGRTYGYTF. The CDR3 bases are TGCAGCGCAGAATCCCCTGTCAGGGGGCGCACCTATGGCTACACCTTC. The full variable domain, in which reference TRBV29-1 and TRBJ1-2 provide the parts outside the CDR3, is SAVISQKPSRDICQRGTSLTIQCQVDSQVTMMFWYRQQPGQSLTLIATANQGSEATYESGFVIDKFPISRPNLTFSTLTVSNMSPEDSSIYLCSAESPVRGRTYGYTFGSGTRLTVV.